The source of this T cell receptor (beta chain) is a study of cytomegalovirus exposure and HLA in healthy donors. Study background: Prior work identified roughly 120 million unique TCR beta sequences in some 200 million T cells.

The length of the CDR3 is 15 residues. The germline V and J ends were trimmed by 3 bases and 1 base, with 10 bases remaining between them. From germline, CDR1 is SGHTA and CDR2 FQGTGA. Use of 60 Vbeta and 13 Jbeta primers characterized the PCR. Assay: immunoSEQ multiplex PCR; the TCRdb copy retains only in-frame clones and omits some. Here the sample spans about 280,000 clones, roughly 90% being singletons. The material sequenced was PBMCs. This TCR was sampled from a woman aged 18 to 35 in good health and CMV-seronegative. J is TRBJ2-1 and V is TRBV7-3; tentative D call: TRBD1 (6 bases). Here the CDR3 reads CASSLDSISYNEQFF. The CDR3 DNA reads as TGTGCCAGCAGCTTGGACAGCATTTCCTACAATGAGCAGTTCTTC. Full variable domain (remainder filled in from reference TRBV7-3 and TRBJ2-1): GAGVSQTPSNKVTEKGKYVELRCDPISGHTALYWYRQSLGQGPEFLIYFQGTGAADDSGLPNDRFFAVRPEGSVSTLKIQRTERGDSAVYLCASSLDSISYNEQFFGPGTRLTVL.